Following are 3 T cell receptor beta chains from one sample sequenced in a study of long-term antiretroviral therapy in people with HIV. Run at survey level, the immunoSEQ assay was version v3.0. Measured with immunoSEQ multiplex PCR; TCRdb has only the in-frame clones, and not every one. The table shows more than 11,000 clones, with roughly 84% occurring only once. The source was unsorted PBMCs, collected 0.4 years after starting antiretroviral therapy. Receptors originate from a young man with HIV.

The rearrangement uses TRBV27 and TRBJ1-5; D is possibly TRBD1 (5 bases). V was shortened by 0 bases and J by 1 base, with 7 bases between the two germline ends. CDR3 length: 15 amino acids. Germline CDR1 reads MNHEY; CDR2 reads SMNVEV (reference sequence). DNA for the CDR3: TGTGCCAGCAGTTTATCCGCAGGGAGCAATCAGCCCCAGCATTTT. It specifies CASSLSAGSNQPQHF.

J is TRBJ2-3 and V is TRBV5-1; no firm D call. The CDR3 is 13 amino acids. V gave up 4 bases and J gave up 3 bases, with 9 bases separating them. Germline CDR1 reads SGHRS; CDR2 reads YFSETQ. CDR3 sequence reads: CASSLHSTDTQYF. The CDR3 nucleotides read TGCGCCAGCAGCCTGCACTCTACAGATACGCAGTATTTT.

This chain joins TRBV7-9 and TRBJ1-1; TRBD1 aligns across 8 bases. CDR1 is SEHNR, CDR2 FQNEAQ, per germline (reference sequence). The V segment lost 7 bases and the J segment 5 bases; nucleotides outside the gene matches: 12. The CDR3 consists of 15 residues. The CDR3 DNA reads TGTGCCAGCACTGATCCTCAGGGGGCCAGGACTGAAGCTTTCTTT. Translating gives CASTDPQGARTEAFF.